This TCR beta chain was sequenced during a study of CD8 T cells in ankylosing spondylitis. Using its own MiXCR run on the 5' RACE reads, TCRdb lists one record per CDR3 protein. The profile covers under 200,000 distinct CDR3 sequences, with around 8.9% appearing a single time and over 12% taken by the ten largest. CDR1 and CDR2 (germline): SGHAT, FQNNGV. V was shortened by 4 bases and J by 12 bases, with 7 bases between the two germline ends. CDR3 length equals 11 residues. Findings of the study overall: The disease-linked clones had a CD8+ phenotype and low blood frequencies.

On this clonotype itself: Its antigen is not known.

The sequence was collected from a female donor with ankylosing spondylitis or in good health (not recorded which). This chain connects TRBV11-2 to TRBJ2-6, with a tentative D call TRBD2 (6 bases). Sequenced sample: blood, either unsorted or a sorted T cell fraction (not recorded which). The CDR3 is CASSSGGVLTF. The CDR3 region has the DNA TGTGCCAGCAGCTCCGGGGGCGTCCTGACTTTC.